The source of this T cell receptor (beta chain) is a study of T cells expressing NK-cell markers. The V gene's germline CDR1 is SQVTM and CDR2 ANQGSEA. CDR3 length: 15 amino acids. TCRdb reprocessed the 5' RACE reads; each CDR3 protein has one entry and no DNA is given. This table holds 500,000 to 700,000 distinct CDR3 sequences. The specimen was blood T cells: a sorted CD56 or NKG2C T cell subset, CD4+ or CD8+ T cells, or bulk PBMC T cells (not recorded which). This TCR was sampled from a man aged 18 to 30 in good health. This chain links TRBV29-1 with TRBJ2-2; the D gene TCRdb calls, TRBD2, cannot be checked with no DNA. CDR3 in amino acids: CSAVRLAGNTGELFF.